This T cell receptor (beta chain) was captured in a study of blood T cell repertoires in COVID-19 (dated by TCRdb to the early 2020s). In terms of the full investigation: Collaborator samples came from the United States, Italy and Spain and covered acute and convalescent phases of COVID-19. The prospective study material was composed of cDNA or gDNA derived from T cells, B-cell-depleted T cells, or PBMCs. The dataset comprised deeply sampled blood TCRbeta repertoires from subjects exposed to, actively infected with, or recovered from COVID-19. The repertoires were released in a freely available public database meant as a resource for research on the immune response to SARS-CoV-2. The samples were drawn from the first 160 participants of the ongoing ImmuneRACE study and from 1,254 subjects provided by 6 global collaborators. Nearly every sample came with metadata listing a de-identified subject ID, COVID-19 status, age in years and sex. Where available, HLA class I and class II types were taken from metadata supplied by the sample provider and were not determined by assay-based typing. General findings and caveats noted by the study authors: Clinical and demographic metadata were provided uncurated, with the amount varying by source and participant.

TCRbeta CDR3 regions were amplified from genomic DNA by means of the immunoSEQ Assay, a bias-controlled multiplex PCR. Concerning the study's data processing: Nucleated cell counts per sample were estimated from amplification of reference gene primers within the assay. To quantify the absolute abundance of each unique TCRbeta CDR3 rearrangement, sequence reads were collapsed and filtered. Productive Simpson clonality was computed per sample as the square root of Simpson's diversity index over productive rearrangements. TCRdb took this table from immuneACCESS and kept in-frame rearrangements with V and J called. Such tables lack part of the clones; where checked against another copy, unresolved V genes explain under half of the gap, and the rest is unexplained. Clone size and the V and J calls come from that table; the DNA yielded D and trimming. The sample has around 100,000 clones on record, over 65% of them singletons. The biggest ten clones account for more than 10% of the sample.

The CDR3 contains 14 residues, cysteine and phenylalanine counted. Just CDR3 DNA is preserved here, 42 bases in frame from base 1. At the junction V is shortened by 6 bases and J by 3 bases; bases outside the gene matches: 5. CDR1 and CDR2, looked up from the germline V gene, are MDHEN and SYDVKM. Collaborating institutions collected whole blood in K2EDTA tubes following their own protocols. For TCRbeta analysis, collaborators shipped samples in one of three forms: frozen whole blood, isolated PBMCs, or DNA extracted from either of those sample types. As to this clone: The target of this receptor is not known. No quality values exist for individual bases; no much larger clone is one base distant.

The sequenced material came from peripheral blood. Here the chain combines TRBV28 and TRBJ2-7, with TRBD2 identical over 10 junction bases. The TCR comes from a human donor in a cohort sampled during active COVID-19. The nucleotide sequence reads TGTGCCAGCAGCCCCCCTAGCGGGAGCTACGAGCAGTACTTC. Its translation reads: CASSPPSGSYEQYF.